These 25 T cell receptor beta chains originate from one sample sequenced in a study of T cell repertoires in cytomegalovirus infection (dated by TCRdb to the late 2010s). No antigen has been identified for these receptors. TCRdb shows the sequencer as Illumina HiSeq 1500. TCRdb redid the processing of the public reads, applying fastp at Q25 and MiXCR, and retained in-frame beta chains. Rows with a matching CDR3 protein are joined into one entry that keeps the most common DNA and genes. Across this sample there are about 330,000 distinct CDR3 sequences, with about 35% seen only once. The top ten clones comprise roughly 14% of the sample. The treatment or condition label for this specimen denotes: in vitro stimulation with specific CMV peptide epitopes to enrich CMV-specific T cells. The material sequenced was cultured PBMCs, taken from culture after CMV antigen stimulation. These receptors all come from a human donor in good health (CMV status not recorded). Some clones in this sample may be carry-over from other donors' samples.

The chain links TRBV28 to TRBJ2-1, with 12 positions matching TRBD2. There are 17 residues in the CDR3. Germline CDR1 MDHEN, CDR2 SYDVKM. V was clipped by 5 bases and J by 8 bases; unmatched bases: 13. CDR3: CASSPTSGRTENYEQFF. DNA of the CDR3: TGTGCCAGCAGTCCCACTAGCGGGAGGACCGAAAACTATGAGCAGTTCTTC.

The J gene is TRBJ1-1, the V gene TRBV18, with no clear D. V dropped 6 bases and J dropped 7 bases, with 9 bases sitting between them. The V gene's germline CDR1 is KGHSH and CDR2 LQKENI. The CDR3 spans 11 residues. CDR3 DNA sequence: TGTGCCAGCTCCACGGACGGTGAAGCTTTCTTT. Amino acid sequence: CASSTDGEAFF. Full variable domain (missing parts from reference TRBV18 and TRBJ1-1): NAGVMQNPRHLVRRRGQEARLRCSPMKGHSHVYWYRQLPEEGLKFMVYLQKENIIDESGMPKERFSAEFPKEGPSILRIQQVVRGDSAAYFCASSTDGEAFFGQGTRLTVV.

This chain joins TRBV18 and TRBJ2-2; TRBD1 matches 11 bases. CDR3 length equals 15 residues. Trimming removed 8 bases from V and 4 bases from J; junction bases left unmatched: 6. Germline CDR1 KGHSH, CDR2 LQKENI. The CDR3 is CASLGQGAATGELFF. CDR3 DNA sequence: TGTGCCAGCCTCGGACAGGGGGCGGCCACCGGGGAGCTGTTTTTT. Looking up the rest from reference TRBV18 and TRBJ2-2 gives the full variable domain: NAGVMQNPRHLVRRRGQEARLRCSPMKGHSHVYWYRQLPEEGLKFMVYLQKENIIDESGMPKERFSAEFPKEGPSILRIQQVVRGDSAAYFCASLGQGAATGELFFGEGSRLTVL.

The J gene is TRBJ2-7, the V gene TRBV5-4, with D maybe TRBD1 (5 bases). CDR1 SGHNT and CDR2 YYREEE come from the germline V gene (reference sequence). This CDR3 is 15 amino acids long. V lost 0 bases and J lost 4, with 14 bases in between. CDR3 loop: CASSLAQVGPYEQYF. In DNA form, the CDR3 reads TGTGCCAGCAGCTTGGCACAGGTGGGCCCATACGAGCAGTACTTC.

This clonotype occurred a few times. The chain employs TRBV19 and TRBJ2-1, with 10 nucleotides matching TRBD2. Germline CDR1 is LNHDA and CDR2 is SQIVND (reference sequence). The CDR3 loop spans 16 amino acids. With V trimmed by 3 bases and J by 7 bases, 9 bases remained unmatched. The CDR3 here is CASSIRGASGSNEQFF. The CDR3 DNA sequence: TGTGCCAGTAGTATTAGAGGGGCTAGCGGGAGTAATGAGCAGTTCTTC.

The V gene is TRBV5-8, the J gene TRBJ1-5; maybe TRBD1 (5 bases). CDR3 length equals 15 residues. V was cut by 1 base and J by 2 bases, with 10 bases left in between. Germline V CDR1 and CDR2: SGHTS, YDEGEE. CDR3 nucleotide sequence: TGTGCCAGCAGCTTGTATAGGGGTGGCAATCAGCCCCAGCATTTT. It encodes CASSLYRGGNQPQHF.

This clonotype was observed a few times. The gene calls are TRBV12-5 and TRBJ2-2; tentative D call: TRBD1 (5 bases). The V end was cut by 6 bases, the J end by 1 base, with 15 bases between. The CDR3 loop spans 16 amino acids. Looked up from germline, CDR1 is LGHNT and CDR2 is FRNRAP. The CDR3 nucleotides read TGTGCTAGTGGCCCTGACAGCAACTTGAACACCGGGGAGCTGTTTTTT. This encodes CASGPDSNLNTGELFF.

There are many counts of this clonotype. The V and J genes are TRBV7-9 and TRBJ2-2, with TRBD1 matching 9 bases. J was trimmed by 6 bases and V by 2 bases; bases with no gene match: 4. This CDR3 is built from 15 residues. Germline CDR1 and CDR2: SEHNR and FQNEAQ (reference sequence). The CDR3 DNA follows: TGTGCCAGCAGCTTAAAGAGACAGGGGGCCGGGGAGCTGTTTTTT. This encodes CASSLKRQGAGELFF. Filled out from reference TRBV7-9 and TRBJ2-2, the complete variable domain reads DTGVSQNPRHKITKRGQNVTFRCDPISEHNRLYWYRQTLGQGPEFLTYFQNEAQLEKSRLLSDRFSAERPKGSFSTLEIQRTEQGDSAMYLCASSLKRQGAGELFFGEGSRLTVL.

Many counts were recorded for this clonotype. The chain joins TRBV14 to TRBJ1-1; D ambiguous. Germline V CDR1 and CDR2: SGHDN, FVKESK. There are 14 residues in the CDR3. The V end was cut by 3 bases, the J end by 0 bases, with 8 bases between. The CDR3 bases are TGTGCCAGCAGCCAGGACGGCTTGAACACTGAAGCTTTCTTT. Amino acid sequence: CASSQDGLNTEAFF.

This chain connects TRBV6-2 or TRBV6-3 to TRBJ2-2, with D uncertain. Germline assignment: CDR1 MNHEY and CDR2 SVGEGT. V was cut by 11 bases and J by 7 bases, with 14 bases left in between. The CDR3 runs to 12 residues. In nucleotides, the CDR3 is TGTGCCCTCCGGAGTGGGATCGGGGAGCTGTTTTTT. Its translation: CALRSGIGELFF.

This clonotype was picked up a small number of times. The chain employs TRBV7-9 and TRBJ2-1; D is uncertain. Germline lookup yields CDR1 SEHNR and CDR2 FQNEAQ (reference sequence). The CDR3 has 11 amino acids. Deletions cut 4 bases from V and 10 bases from J, with 8 bases between. The CDR3 DNA sequence: TGTGCCAGCAGCTCCCTTGGCGAGCAGTTCTTC. It is translated as CASSSLGEQFF.

This chain joins TRBV20-1 and TRBJ2-1, with TRBD2 matching 8 bases. This CDR3 comprises 19 residues. With 0 bases clipped from V and 3 bases from J, the junction kept 16 bases outside the gene matches. Germline V gives CDR1 DFQATT, CDR2 SNEGSKA (reference sequence). The CDR3 is CSARDKVGRREGRYNEQFF. The CDR3 DNA follows: TGCAGTGCTAGAGATAAGGTCGGGCGTCGGGAGGGCCGCTACAATGAGCAGTTCTTC.

This clonotype has a handful of counts. The chain carries TRBV15 and TRBJ2-2; the D gene is possibly TRBD2 (6 bases). The CDR3 runs to 14 residues. Germline CDR1 LNHNV, CDR2 YYDKDF (reference sequence). V was cut by 5 bases and J by 0 bases, with 7 bases left in between. Here the CDR3 reads CATSRGTNTGELFF. The CDR3 nucleotides are TGTGCCACCAGCCGGGGGACGAACACCGGGGAGCTGTTTTTT.

The V and J genes are TRBV4-3 and TRBJ1-2; 8 positions agree with TRBD1. The V gene's germline CDR1 is LGHNA and CDR2 YSLEER. V dropped 3 bases and J dropped 7; count of bases not matched to a gene: 4. The CDR3 totals 13 residues. The CDR3 DNA is TGCGCCAGCAGCCATGAGACAGGGGTTGGCTACACCTTC. This gives the protein CASSHETGVGYTF.

V and J are TRBV12-3 or TRBV12-4 and TRBJ1-5, with TRBD1 matching 7 bases. J lost 7 bases, V lost 3 bases, and 9 bases had no gene match. This CDR3 region has 15 residues. Here the CDR3 reads CASSFGTVFKQPQHF. As DNA, the CDR3 is TGTGCCAGCAGTTTCGGGACAGTTTTTAAGCAGCCCCAGCATTTT.

This chain uses TRBV20-1 with TRBJ1-1; 9 bases align to TRBD1. Looked up from germline, CDR1 is DFQATT and CDR2 is SNEGSKA (reference sequence). The CDR3 contains 14 residues. V trimming: 3 bases; J trimming: 1 base; junction bases outside the gene matches: 3. The CDR3 sequence: CSASRTGANTEAFF. CDR3 DNA: TGCAGTGCTAGCCGGACAGGGGCGAACACTGAAGCTTTCTTT.

This clonotype was seen only a few times. V gene TRBV7-3 combines with J gene TRBJ1-6; tentatively, D is TRBD1 (5 bases). Trimming stripped 2 bases from V and 11 bases from J, with 10 bases between. This CDR3 has 13 residues. Germline V gene sequence: CDR1 SGHTA, CDR2 FQGTGA. CDR3 DNA sequence: TGTGCCAGCAGCTTATTCAGGGAAGCACCCCTCCACTTT. As protein: CASSLFREAPLHF.

This chain connects TRBV4-3 to TRBJ2-7, with TRBD1 matching 9 bases. This CDR3 contains 15 residues. Germline loops: CDR1 LGHNA, CDR2 YSLEER. With 3 bases clipped from V and 3 bases from J, the junction kept 6 bases outside the gene matches. The CDR3 DNA is TGCGCCAGCAGCCAGTCCGGGACAGGGTACTACGAGCAGTACTTC. This encodes CASSQSGTGYYEQYF.

The V and J genes are TRBV10-3 and TRBJ2-7; no definite D call. This CDR3 comprises 13 residues. The V and J ends lost 3 bases and 2 bases respectively, with 8 bases between them. Germline values: CDR1 ENHRY, CDR2 SYGVKD. The CDR3 DNA sequence: TGTGCCATCAGTGATGCCACAACCTACGAGCAGTACTTC. This translates into CAISDATTYEQYF.

J is TRBJ1-2 and V is TRBV29-1, with a weak D call TRBD1 (6 bases). The CDR3 sequence is 12 residues long. V was pared by 5 bases and J by 7 bases, with 14 bases between. Germline-derived CDR1 and CDR2 are SQVTM and ANQGSEA. The chain's CDR3 is CSVNRDGGGYTF. CDR3 nucleotide sequence: TGCAGCGTTAACAGGGATGGGGGTGGCTACACCTTC.

The J gene is TRBJ1-1, the V gene TRBV5-6; TRBD1 might be the D (6 bases). CDR3 size: 13 residues. The V and J ends lost 5 bases and 5 bases respectively, with 13 bases between them. From germline, CDR1 is SGHDT and CDR2 YYEEEE. CDR3 DNA sequence: TGTGCCAGCAGTCGAATAGGGGGGACTGAAGCTTTCTTT. This encodes CASSRIGGTEAFF.

The chain joins TRBV28 to TRBJ1-1, with D perhaps matching TRBD1 (5 bases). Trimming removed 5 bases at V and 1 base at J, with 11 bases between. This CDR3 is built from 14 residues. Germline V CDR1 and CDR2: MDHEN, SYDVKM. In nucleotides, the CDR3 is TGTGCCAGCAGTGCCGGGGGACGGAACACTGAAGCTTTCTTT. As protein: CASSAGGRNTEAFF.

The chain links TRBV20-1 to TRBJ2-1; TRBD2 matches 11 bases. CDR1 and CDR2 from the germline V gene are DFQATT and SNEGSKA (reference sequence). The length of the CDR3 is 15 residues. The V and J ends lost 2 bases and 4 bases, in that order; junction bases with no gene match: 4. The CDR3 spells CSARPGLAVYNEQFF. For the CDR3, the DNA is TGCAGTGCTAGACCGGGACTAGCGGTATACAATGAGCAGTTCTTC.

This clonotype was detected only a few times. The chain recombines TRBV7-2 with TRBJ1-1; no reliable D call. V lost 0 bases and J lost 1, with 6 bases in between. The CDR3 is 14 residues long. From germline, CDR1 is SGHTA and CDR2 FQGNSA. The CDR3 region is CASSLAFRNTEAFF. CDR3 nucleotides: TGTGCCAGCAGCTTAGCGTTCCGGAACACTGAAGCTTTCTTT.

The chain links TRBV7-2 to TRBJ2-7; 13 bases map to TRBD2. Per the germline V gene, CDR1 is SGHTA and CDR2 is FQGNSA. With V trimmed by 5 bases and J by 6 bases, 10 bases remained unmatched. The CDR3 extends over 16 amino acids. CDR3 DNA sequence: TGTGCCAGCAGCCCACTAGCGGGAGGGCCTCAGGCCGAGCAGTACTTC. Translated: CASSPLAGGPQAEQYF.